Below are 32 T cell receptor beta chains sequenced from a single sample in a study of regulatory T cells in long-lasting Graves disease. Construction of TCR beta libraries relied on iRepertoire HTBI primers and on Arm-PCR targeting CDR3 regions. TCRdb processed the multiplex PCR reads anew with MiXCR; each CDR3 protein has one entry. The repertoire holds 360,000 or so distinct CDR3 sequences, with 15% to 20% as singletons. The time point here: newly diagnosed GD, antithyroid drugs for less than 3 months. From RNA extracted from PBMCs, the TCR library was made. This sample was also put to use in a study of T cells in Graves' hyperthyroidism and ophthalmopathy.

The starting material was peripheral blood mononuclear cells (PBMCs), obtained at new diagnosis, from a patient treated with antithyroid drugs. The origin of the receptors is a woman aged 18-35 years with Graves disease.

This chain joins TRBV2 and TRBJ1-4; maybe TRBD1 (5 bases). Germline CDR1 is SNHLY and CDR2 is FYNNEI. The CDR3 has 15 residues. The ends were cut back, 5 bases at V and 0 bases at J, with 10 bases in the middle. CDR3 sequence: CASSLRQTTNEKLFF. In nucleotides, the CDR3 is TGTGCCAGCAGTCTCCGACAGACAACTAATGAAAAACTGTTTTTT.

The table lists this clonotype with many counts. The rearrangement joins TRBV11-2 to TRBJ2-2; tentatively, D is TRBD2 (5 bases). The CDR3 length is 15 residues. With 1 base removed from V and 4 bases from J, the gap between germline ends came to 10 bases. Germline values: CDR1 SGHAT, CDR2 FQNNGV. The CDR3 loop is CASSLGERGTGELFF. CDR3 DNA: TGTGCCAGCAGCTTAGGGGAGCGCGGCACCGGGGAGCTGTTTTTT.

This clonotype was observed many times. This chain joins TRBV6-2 or TRBV6-3 and TRBJ2-5; D might be TRBD1 or TRBD2, each matching 5 bases. The CDR3 spans 14 residues. Looked up from germline, CDR1 is MNHEY and CDR2 is SVGEGT. V was shortened by 5 bases and J by 7 bases, with 17 bases between the two germline ends. The CDR3 coding sequence is TGTGCCAGCAGTGAAGGGGACGGCAGCGGGACCCAGTACTTC. As protein: CASSEGDGSGTQYF.

The chain is built from TRBV7-6 and TRBJ2-2; D tentatively fits TRBD1 or TRBD2 (5 bases each). This CDR3 has 15 amino acids. The germline CDR1 and CDR2 sequences are SGHVS and FNYEAQ. Trimming stripped 5 bases from V and 8 bases from J, with 18 bases between. The CDR3: CASSPSGTAAGELFF. The DNA for the CDR3 is TGTGCCAGCAGCCCCTCCGGGACGGCAGCTGGGGAGCTGTTTTTT.

This clonotype was found many times. This rearrangement joins TRBV12-3 or TRBV12-4 to TRBJ2-1; D is tentatively TRBD1 or TRBD2 (6 bases each). V was pared by 3 bases and J by 7 bases, with 10 bases between. The CDR3 contains 13 residues. In DNA form, the CDR3 reads TGTGCCAGCAGTTTTCCGGGGGCGAATGAGCAGTTCTTC. Encoded protein: CASSFPGANEQFF.

This clonotype was counted a few times. This chain connects TRBV5-5 to TRBJ1-5, with D possibly TRBD1 on 5 matching bases. Germline CDR1 and CDR2: SGHKS and YYEKEE (reference sequence). This CDR3 has 15 residues. Deletions cut 0 bases from V and 3 bases from J, with 10 bases between. The CDR3 region has the DNA TGTGCCAGCAGCTTGGCAGGGACCCCCAATCAGCCCCAGCATTTT. The encoded protein is CASSLAGTPNQPQHF.

Of note for this clonotype: A much larger clone lies one base from this, so it may be a read error. The rearrangement uses TRBV5-1 and TRBJ2-3; TRBD2 aligns across 10 bases. The DNA end is a closer match to TRBJ2-7, so the J assignment may be wrong. Germline loops: CDR1 SGHRS, CDR2 YFSETQ. The CDR3 runs 16 residues. The CDR3 spells CASSSQGTSDMNEQYF. In DNA form, the CDR3 reads TGCGCCAGCAGCAGCCAAGGGACTAGCGATATGAATGAGCAGTACTTC.

This clonotype was seen at least ten times. The chain is built from TRBV7-9 and TRBJ1-1; D possibly corresponds to TRBD1 (5 bases). V gave up 6 bases and J gave up 2 bases, with 10 bases separating them. The CDR3 totals 13 residues. In germline, CDR1 is SEHNR, CDR2 FQNEAQ (reference sequence). The CDR3 reads CASSRGGNTEAFF. DNA for the CDR3: TGTGCCAGCAGTCGGGGGGGAAACACTGAAGCTTTCTTT.

Of note for this clonotype: Compared with germline, one end of the junction differs, possibly owing to a read error. The chain employs TRBV6-2 or TRBV6-3 and TRBJ2-7; TRBD1 matches at 8 bases. Germline CDR1 is MNHEY and CDR2 is SVGEGT. The CDR3 contains 15 residues. CDR3 in DNA: TGTGCCAGCGGTTACCCCGGACAGGGCTCCTACGAGCAGTACTTC. It translates to CASGYPGQGSYEQYF.

The chain joins TRBV5-1 to TRBJ1-2; 10 nucleotides align to TRBD1. CDR3 length: 16 amino acids. V gave up 3 bases and J gave up 2 bases; unmatched junction bases: 7. Looked up from germline, CDR1 is SGHRS and CDR2 is YFSETQ. CDR3 protein: CASSSSPGQGNYGYTF. CDR3 coding DNA: TGCGCCAGCAGCTCGAGCCCGGGACAGGGGAACTATGGCTACACCTTC.

The rearrangement uses TRBV4-1 and TRBJ2-2, with D possibly matching TRBD2 (5 bases). Germline CDR1 and CDR2: MGHRA and YSYEKL. The CDR3 is made up of 17 amino acids. The ends were cut back, 1 base at V and 8 bases at J, with 20 bases in the middle. As DNA, the CDR3 is TGCGCCAGCAGCCAAGGGAGAGGACGGAAGAGGGTAGGGGAGCTGTTTTTT. This encodes CASSQGRGRKRVGELFF.

Comments on this clonotype: The junction differs from germline at one of its ends, possibly a read error. CDR3 protein: CAISESGANGQFF. The CDR3 DNA follows: TGTGCCATCAGTGAGTCAGGGGCTAATGGGCAGTTCTTC. V is TRBV10-3 and J is TRBJ2-1; D possibly corresponds to TRBD1 (5 bases). CDR3 length equals 13 residues. Looked up from germline, CDR1 is ENHRY and CDR2 is SYGVKD.

This clonotype was counted ten times or more. This chain joins TRBV11-3 and TRBJ2-5; a possible D gene is TRBD2 (5 bases). Trimming pared 3 bases from V and 3 bases from J, leaving 5 bases between. The CDR3 is 12 residues long. The germline V gene encodes CDR1 SGHNT and CDR2 YENEEA. The CDR3 region is CASSLGEETQYF. The CDR3 nucleotides read TGTGCCAGCAGCTTGGGAGAAGAGACCCAGTACTTC.

Concerning this clonotype itself: This may stem from a read error, because a much larger clone lies one nucleotide away. This chain connects TRBV3-1 to TRBJ2-1; 11 bases line up with TRBD2. CDR3 length: 15 residues. CDR1 and CDR2 from the germline V gene are LGHDT and YNNKEL (reference sequence). Trimming took 7 bases from V and 2 from J; bases not matched to a gene: 4. The CDR3 protein is CASTLTSGTYNEQFF. The CDR3 nucleotides are TGTGCCAGCACCTTGACTAGCGGGACCTACAATGAGCAGTTCTTC.

This clonotype has ten or more counts. A junction boundary mismatches the germline segment, possibly from a read error. This chain joins TRBV5-1 and TRBJ1-3, with D possibly TRBD1 on 5 matching bases. CDR3 length: 15 residues. Germline assignment: CDR1 SGHRS and CDR2 YFSETQ. The CDR3 DNA is TGTGCCAGCAGCTCACAGGACATCCTTGGAAACACCATATATTTT. Translation: CASSSQDILGNTIYF.

This clonotype has a count of ten or more. The V and J genes are TRBV20-1 and TRBJ1-4; D call uncertain. The CDR3 extends over 15 amino acids. V was cut by 3 bases and J by 6 bases, with 17 bases left in between. From germline, CDR1 is DFQATT and CDR2 SNEGSKA (reference sequence). CDR3 in DNA: TGCAGTGCTAGTCTGAACGGGCTGAATGATGAAAAACTGTTTTTT. Translating gives CSASLNGLNDEKLFF.

This clonotype has at least ten counts. This chain connects TRBV12-3 or TRBV12-4 to TRBJ2-5, with D maybe TRBD2 (6 bases). Trimming removed 0 bases at V and 5 bases at J, with 7 bases between. This CDR3 contains 13 residues. CDR3 sequence: CASSLAGRETQYF. The CDR3 region has the DNA TGTGCCAGCAGTTTAGCGGGGAGGGAGACCCAGTACTTC.

Note on this clonotype: Since a much larger clone is just one base distant, this may be a read error. V and J are TRBV7-8 and TRBJ2-7; D possibly uses TRBD1 or TRBD2 (5 bases each). This CDR3 contains 14 residues. V was cut by 4 bases and J by 3 bases, with 13 bases left in between. CDR1 is SGHVS and CDR2 is FQNEAQ in the germline V gene. DNA of the CDR3: TGTGCCAGCAGCTATAACAGAGGGGACTACGAGCAGTACTTC. The encoded protein is CASSYNRGDYEQYF.

The V call is TRBV3-1, the J call TRBJ1-3; D not certain. This CDR3 region has 13 residues. Trimming shortened V by 3 bases and J by 1 base, and 4 bases separated the two germline ends. Per the germline V gene, CDR1 is LGHDT and CDR2 is YNNKEL (reference sequence). The CDR3 nucleotides read TGTGCCAGCAGCCACGCATCTGGAAACACCATATATTTT. Protein: CASSHASGNTIYF.

This clonotype was observed a few times. The chain joins TRBV6-1 to TRBJ2-7, with 12 positions matching TRBD2. This CDR3 spans 15 amino acids. V lost 6 bases and J lost 5; bases outside the gene matches: 8. CDR1 is MNHNS, CDR2 SASEGT, per germline. DNA of the CDR3: TGTGCCAGCAGCCCCCTAGCGGGAGGGCTCGACGAGCAGTACTTC. Translation: CASSPLAGGLDEQYF.

This clonotype was recorded once. A single base is all that separates this from a far larger clone, so a read error is likely. The final CDR3 position lacks the conserved phenylalanine or tryptophan, pointing to a likely read error. The rearrangement joins TRBV28 to TRBJ1-5; a possible D gene is TRBD1 (5 bases). Germline CDR1 MDHEN, CDR2 SYDVKM. The CDR3 has 17 amino acids. V lost 5 bases and J 1 base, leaving 18 bases between the germline ends. CDR3: CASSPRSGGVSNQPQHL. The CDR3 DNA reads as TGTGCCAGCAGTCCGCGCTCTGGGGGGGTGAGCAATCAGCCCCAGCATCTT.

Comment on this clonotype: Given a much more abundant clone one base away, this may be a read error. The rearrangement uses TRBV30 and TRBJ2-6; a possible D gene is TRBD2 (5 bases). In germline, CDR1 is GTSNPN, CDR2 SVGIG (reference sequence). This CDR3 contains 13 residues. CDR3: CDWTDSGANVLTF. The CDR3 DNA is TGTGACTGGACTGATTCTGGGGCCAACGTCCTGACTTTC.

Only one count was recorded for this clonotype. The chain is built from TRBV5-6 and TRBJ1-2; D is ambiguous. V was cut by 1 base and J by 4 bases, with 20 bases left in between. The V gene's germline CDR1 is SGHDT and CDR2 YYEEEE. This CDR3 is built from 17 residues. CDR3 in amino acids: CASSLRELITPSYGYTF. The CDR3 coding sequence is TGTGCCAGCAGCTTGAGGGAGTTAATTACCCCTAGCTATGGCTACACCTTC.

Concerning this clonotype itself: A read error likely explains this, since a far larger clone differs by one base. The rearrangement uses TRBV28 and TRBJ2-3, with 7 bases fitting TRBD1. TRBJ2-7 explains the end of the DNA better; the J call may be wrong. Germline CDR1 reads MDHEN; CDR2 reads SYDVKM. The CDR3 loop spans 19 amino acids. CDR3 amino acids: CASSTQSDRFGKPPYEQYF. CDR3 sequence (DNA): TGTGCCAGCAGTACACAATCGGACAGGTTTGGGAAGCCCCCCTACGAGCAGTACTTC.

The sample holds many counts of this clonotype. This chain uses TRBV18 with TRBJ2-7; D is unclear. The CDR3 has 11 residues. V was trimmed by 8 bases and J by 4 bases, leaving 9 bases between them. Germline assignment: CDR1 KGHSH and CDR2 LQKENI. The CDR3 DNA is TGTGCCAGCAGCCCCCGTTACGAGCAGTACTTC. Amino acids: CASSPRYEQYF.

This clonotype was counted between two and nine times. This chain uses TRBV5-1 with TRBJ2-5, with 7 positions matching TRBD1. V was pared by 4 bases and J by 4 bases, with 7 bases of the junction left unmatched. Germline CDR1 SGHRS, CDR2 YFSETQ. This CDR3 is 14 amino acids long. The DNA for the CDR3 is TGCGCCAGCAGCGCACACAGGGGTGGAGAGACCCAGTACTTC. The encoded protein is CASSAHRGGETQYF.

V usage is TRBV7-3 and J usage is TRBJ2-1, with D maybe TRBD2 (5 bases). This CDR3 comprises 16 residues. V was clipped by 0 bases and J by 8 bases, with 17 bases between them. Germline assignment: CDR1 SGHTA and CDR2 FQGTGA. CDR3 sequence reads: CASSLTPGSRSDEQFF. CDR3 bases: TGTGCCAGCAGCTTAACTCCGGGGAGCCGCTCCGATGAGCAGTTCTTC. The full variable domain, in which reference TRBV7-3 and TRBJ2-1 provide the parts outside the CDR3, is GAGVSQTPSNKVTEKGKYVELRCDPISGHTALYWYRQSLGQGPEFLIYFQGTGAADDSGLPNDRFFAVRPEGSVSTLKIQRTERGDSAVYLCASSLTPGSRSDEQFFGPGTRLTVL.

The J gene is TRBJ1-6, the V gene TRBV10-3; 7 nucleotides agree with TRBD1. Losses at the gene ends were 10 bases for V and 7 bases for J; bases not matched to a gene: 7. This CDR3 contains 13 residues. Germline V lookup: CDR1 ENHRY, CDR2 SYGVKD. The CDR3 DNA sequence: TGTGCCACTCGGGGGACAGAAAATTCACCCCTCCACTTT. The encoded protein is CATRGTENSPLHF.

The chain has TRBV7-3 and TRBJ2-7; unclear D gene. In germline, CDR1 is SGHTA, CDR2 FQGTGA. V was clipped by 3 bases and J by 4 bases, with 10 bases between them. The length of the CDR3 is 13 residues. CDR3 amino acids: CASSFGRNYEQYF. In DNA form, the CDR3 reads TGTGCCAGCAGCTTCGGCAGGAATTACGAGCAGTACTTC. Looking up the rest from reference TRBV7-3 and TRBJ2-7 gives the full variable domain: GAGVSQTPSNKVTEKGKYVELRCDPISGHTALYWYRQSLGQGPEFLIYFQGTGAADDSGLPNDRFFAVRPEGSVSTLKIQRTERGDSAVYLCASSFGRNYEQYFGPGTRLTVT.

The sample holds many counts of this clonotype. The CDR3 region is CASSTDRGLTYEQYF. CDR3 sequence (DNA): TGTGCCAGCAGCACGGACAGGGGGCTAACCTACGAGCAGTACTTC. The rearrangement links TRBV7-9 to TRBJ2-7, with 11 bases lining up with TRBD1. The CDR3 is made up of 15 amino acids. Germline V gene sequence: CDR1 SEHNR, CDR2 FQNEAQ (reference sequence). V was pared by 5 bases and J by 2 bases, with 5 bases of the junction left unmatched.

This clonotype occurred many times. The V call is TRBV28, the J call TRBJ2-7; D is possibly TRBD1 (5 bases). CDR1 is MDHEN, CDR2 SYDVKM, per germline. Between the trimmed V and J ends, which lost 1 base and 0 bases, there was a span of 7 bases. CDR3 size: 14 residues. For the CDR3, the DNA is TGTGCCAGCAGTTTATTAGGGGCCTCCTACGAGCAGTACTTC. Amino acid sequence: CASSLLGASYEQYF.

This clonotype was found a few times. V and J are TRBV4-1 and TRBJ1-2, with 9 bases fitting TRBD1. CDR1 MGHRA and CDR2 YSYEKL come from the germline V gene. The CDR3 totals 17 residues. Trimming cost V 0 bases and J 5 bases; bases outside gene matches: 10. CDR3 in DNA: TGCGCCAGCAGCCAAGAAAACCCGACAGGGGGGGGTTATGGCTACACCTTC. Protein product: CASSQENPTGGGYGYTF.